Listed below are T cell receptor beta chains from one sample, sequenced in a study of OX40 agonist ivuxolimab in advanced cancers. Here immunoSEQ multiplex PCR was the method, and the copy in TCRdb shows in-frame clones only, minus some. The profile covers 25,000 to 30,000 clones, with around 87% appearing a single time and about a fifth taken by the ten largest. Sequencing used CD4+ or CD8+ T cells sorted from blood, obtained in a trial of the OX40 agonist ivuxolimab. These receptors originate from an adult with an advanced solid tumor such as melanoma, head and neck, liver or kidney cancer. CDR3s include the opening cysteine and the closing phenylalanine or tryptophan. D genes are given only for firm matches.

18	.	TRBJ2-1	TRBV25-1	TGTGCCAGCAGTGAACCCGGGGGAGCTAGCTGGTCCTACAATGAGCAGTTCTTC	CASSEPGGASWSYNEQFF
14	TRBD1	TRBJ1-1	TRBV28	TGTGCCAGCACCAGGGACAGGGTAATCCCGAGGGCTTTCTTT	CASTRDRVIPRAFF
13	.	TRBJ2-7	TRBV5-4	TGTGCCAGCAGCTCTGGACAGAACTACGAGCAGTACTTC	CASSSGQNYEQYF
13	TRBD1	TRBJ1-2	TRBV10-2	TGCGCCAGCAGTGAGGAGGGGGCCTATGGCTACACCTTC	CASSEEGAYGYTF
11	.	TRBJ1-2	TRBV6-6	TGTGCCAGCAGTTACGACGGGGGGTACACCTTC	CASSYDGGYTF
15	TRBD1	TRBJ2-5	TRBV18	TGTGCCAGCTCACCATACAGGGGGCACCAAGAGACCCAGTACTTC	CASSPYRGHQETQYF
15	.	TRBJ2-1	TRBV27	TGTGCCAGCGTTAGGACCATTAGCTCCTACAATGAGCAGTTCTTC	CASVRTISSYNEQFF
14	.	TRBJ2-7	TRBV6-6	TGTGCCAGCAGTCCCGGGACAACACTTTACGAGCAGTACTTC	CASSPGTTLYEQYF
15	.	TRBJ1-2	TRBV7-9	TGTGCCAGCAGCTTTGGAGGGTCCCATTCGGGAGGCTACACCTTC	CASSFGGSHSGGYTF
13	.	TRBJ2-2	TRBV19	TGTGCCAGTAGTATAGTTCGGAGCGGGGAGCTGTTTTTT	CASSIVRSGELFF
14	TRBD1	TRBJ2-2	TRBV13	TGTGCCAGCAGATCCACAGGGGATAACGGGGAGCTGTTTTTT	CASRSTGDNGELFF
14	.	TRBJ2-5	TRBV11-2	TGTGCCAGCAGCTTAGGAGGGCTAGGAGAGACCCAGTACTTC	CASSLGGLGETQYF